Below, 24 T cell receptor beta chains from the same sample are listed, as sequenced in a study of shared clonotypes between healthy human individuals. Using immunoSEQ multiplex PCR, the repertoire was profiled, and TCRdb retains in-frame clones only, with some absent. The sample has around 2,000,000 clones, 90% to 95% seen once. The sample consisted of naive CD4+ T cells sorted from blood. The subset here: CD45RA+ positively selected. The receptors here all came from a young man in good health.

This chain connects TRBV14 to TRBJ1-2, with D possibly matching TRBD1 (6 bases). Germline CDR1 is SGHDN and CDR2 is FVKESK. There are 15 residues in the CDR3. Trimming removed 3 bases from V and 6 bases from J, with 17 bases in between. The CDR3 loop reads CASSQTRGGLNGYTF. The CDR3 DNA reads as TGTGCCAGCAGCCAGACCAGGGGAGGTTTAAATGGCTACACCTTC. Drawing the rest from reference TRBV14 and TRBJ1-2, the complete variable domain is EAGVTQFPSHSVIEKGQTVTLRCDPISGHDNLYWYRRVMGKEIKFLLHFVKESKQDESGMPNNRFLAERTGGTYSTLKVQPAELEDSGVYFCASSQTRGGLNGYTFGSGTRLTVV.

V and J are TRBV25-1 and TRBJ2-7; the D gene could be TRBD1 or TRBD2 (6 bases each). Deletions cut 5 bases from V and 3 bases from J, with 17 bases between. CDR1 MGHDK and CDR2 SYGVNS come from the germline V gene. The CDR3 covers 15 residues. The DNA for the CDR3 is TGTGCCAGCAGTCTTGTCGGGGGCCCGAGCTACGAGCAGTACTTC. The encoded protein is CASSLVGGPSYEQYF.

The rearrangement joins TRBV18 to TRBJ1-2; D remains ambiguous. The CDR3 spans 16 residues. Germline CDR1 is KGHSH and CDR2 is LQKENI. Trimming took off 0 bases at V and 0 bases at J, with 11 bases between the two ends. CDR3 sequence reads: CASSPPINSANYGYTF. CDR3 DNA sequence: TGTGCCAGCTCACCACCCATTAACTCAGCTAACTATGGCTACACCTTC.

The V and J genes are TRBV10-3 and TRBJ2-3, with D possibly being TRBD2 (5 bases). The CDR3 sequence is 16 residues long. Germline V gene sequence: CDR1 ENHRY, CDR2 SYGVKD. Trimming shortened V by 10 bases and J by 5 bases, and 25 bases separated the two germline ends. The CDR3 is CATPPPRVLRGDTQYF. CDR3 in DNA: TGTGCCACCCCGCCGCCCCGGGTCCTACGGGGAGATACGCAGTATTTT.

The chain combines TRBV10-3 with TRBJ1-1; the D is unclear. The CDR3 sequence is 15 residues long. V was cut by 0 bases and J by 1 base, with 9 bases left in between. Germline CDR1 reads ENHRY; CDR2 reads SYGVKD. CDR3 amino acids: CAISESVGKNTEAFF. As DNA, the CDR3 is TGTGCCATCAGTGAGTCGGTTGGGAAGAACACTGAAGCTTTCTTT.

The rearrangement uses TRBV6-5 and TRBJ2-2; no clear D gene. Germline loops: CDR1 MNHEY, CDR2 SVGAGI. V lost 0 bases and J lost 9, with 11 bases in between. This CDR3 is built from 14 residues. CDR3 coding DNA: TGTGCCAGCAGTTACTCGATACACATCAGGGAGCTGTTTTTT. Translation: CASSYSIHIRELFF.

There are many counts of this clone. This sequence joins TRBV18 and TRBJ1-1; D uncertain. With 6 bases removed from V and 4 bases from J, the gap between germline ends came to 15 bases. CDR1 and CDR2 (germline): KGHSH, LQKENI. The CDR3 is 14 residues long. The CDR3 here is CASSGSSGRTEAFF. CDR3 DNA sequence: TGTGCCAGCTCGGGATCTAGCGGGCGCACTGAAGCTTTCTTT.

The chain couples TRBV10-3 to TRBJ2-7; D gene unclear. V lost 6 bases and J 2 bases, leaving 14 bases between the germline ends. This CDR3 is 14 amino acids long. Germline loops: CDR1 ENHRY, CDR2 SYGVKD. The CDR3 spells CAISDLSRTYEQYF. For the CDR3, the DNA is TGTGCCATCAGCGACCTGAGTAGGACCTACGAGCAGTACTTC.

This chain links TRBV10-3 with TRBJ1-3; 7 nucleotides line up with TRBD1. The CDR3 runs to 15 residues. V lost 3 bases to trimming and J lost 0 bases; unmatched junction nucleotides: 2. CDR1 and CDR2 (germline): ENHRY, SYGVKD. The CDR3 region is CAISEGGTSGNTIYF. The CDR3 coding sequence is TGTGCCATCAGTGAAGGGGGCACCTCTGGAAACACCATATATTTT.

The gene calls are TRBV10-2 and TRBJ2-7, with TRBD2 matching 10 bases. Trimming removed 0 bases from V and 2 bases from J; junction bases left unmatched: 4. The V gene's germline CDR1 is WSHSY and CDR2 SAAADI. This CDR3 spans 16 amino acids. The CDR3 DNA sequence: TGCGCCAGCAGTGAGTCACGGACTAGCGGTACCTACGAGCAGTACTTC. Amino acids: CASSESRTSGTYEQYF.

V gene TRBV9 combines with J gene TRBJ2-7, with D possibly TRBD1 on 6 matching bases. The germline V gene has CDR1 SGDLS and CDR2 YYNGEE. The CDR3 is made up of 15 amino acids. V lost 4 bases to trimming and J lost 2 bases, with 16 bases between them. The CDR3 DNA reads as TGTGCCAGCAGCCGAGAACAGGGTTCGCCCTACGAGCAGTACTTC. This gives the protein CASSREQGSPYEQYF.

The chain links TRBV29-1 to TRBJ2-3; weak D call: TRBD2 (6 bases). There are 14 residues in the CDR3. Germline CDR1 and CDR2: SQVTM and ANQGSEA. The V end lost 4 bases, the J end lost 0 bases, and 11 bases lay between the germline ends. The CDR3 loop is CSVAGRLSTDTQYF. The CDR3 coding sequence is TGCAGCGTTGCCGGGAGACTTAGCACAGATACGCAGTATTTT.

Of note for this clone: Just one base apart from a much larger clone, this may be a read error. J is TRBJ1-4 and V is TRBV25-1; 7 bases are a match to TRBD1. The CDR3 extends over 14 amino acids. The germline V gene encodes CDR1 MGHDK and CDR2 SYGVNS. In nucleotides, the CDR3 is TGTGCCAGCGGTGACCCCAGGGGGAATGAAAAACTGTTTTTT. Protein: CASGDPRGNEKLFF.

To note about this clone: Other DNA sequences in this sample translate to the same CDR3. The gene calls are TRBV18 and TRBJ2-7; 14 bases are a match to TRBD2. Trimming took 3 bases from V and 5 from J; bases not matched to a gene: 3. CDR1 and CDR2 from the germline V gene are KGHSH and LQKENI. This CDR3 is built from 15 residues. CDR3 sequence: CASSPGLAGGHEQYF. DNA of the CDR3: TGTGCCAGCTCACCCGGACTAGCGGGGGGCCACGAGCAGTACTTC.

The chain combines TRBV25-1 with TRBJ1-2; TRBD1 matches at 7 bases. V trimming: 3 bases; J trimming: 4 bases; junction bases outside the gene matches: 8. Germline CDR1 reads MGHDK; CDR2 reads SYGVNS. The CDR3 spans 15 residues. The CDR3 coding sequence is TGTGCCAGCAGTGACAAGGGGGCCCCTTTCTATGGCTACACCTTC. Translating it yields CASSDKGAPFYGYTF.

This clone appeared once. The genes are TRBV30 and TRBJ2-5; D ambiguous. CDR1 and CDR2 (germline): GTSNPN, SVGIG (reference sequence). This CDR3 has 12 residues. CDR3 in DNA: TGTGCTTCCCGGCTGGGTAAAGAGACCCAGTACTTC. It codes for CASRLGKETQYF. The full variable domain, completed using reference TRBV30 and TRBJ2-5, is SQTIHQWPATLVQPVGSPLSLECTVEGTSNPNLYWYRQAAGRGLQLLFYSVGIGQISSEVPQNLSASRPQDRQFILSSKKLLLSDSGFYLCASRLGKETQYFGPGTRLLVL.

The chain employs TRBV19 and TRBJ2-7; TRBD2 agrees at 11 bases. The length of the CDR3 is 16 residues. Germline-derived CDR1 and CDR2 are LNHDA and SQIVND (reference sequence). V gave up 6 bases and J gave up 5 bases; unmatched junction bases: 12. CDR3 DNA: TGTGCCAGTAGCCCTAGCGGGGGGACTCTTATCGACGAGCAGTACTTC. This gives the protein CASSPSGGTLIDEQYF.

The rearrangement uses TRBV5-1 and TRBJ2-5; TRBD2 agrees at 10 bases. V shed 5 bases, J shed 0 bases, and the junction held 7 bases outside the gene matches. The germline gives CDR1 SGHRS, CDR2 YFSETQ. This CDR3 comprises 16 residues. The CDR3 is CASRGSGGPNQETQYF. The DNA of the CDR3 is TGCGCCAGCAGAGGTAGCGGGGGGCCTAACCAAGAGACCCAGTACTTC. The variable domain in full, with the rest retrieved from reference TRBV5-1 and TRBJ2-5, is KAGVTQTPRYLIKTRGQQVTLSCSPISGHRSVSWYQQTPGQGLQFLFEYFSETQRNKGNFPGRFSGRQFSNSRSEMNVSTLELGDSALYLCASRGSGGPNQETQYFGPGTRLLVL.

The V and J genes are TRBV30 and TRBJ2-7; D ambiguous. Germline CDR1 is GTSNPN and CDR2 is SVGIG (reference sequence). This CDR3 spans 13 amino acids. Trimming took 5 bases from V and 3 from J, leaving 14 bases between them. This CDR3 reads CAWSSWPHYEQYF. CDR3 in DNA: TGTGCCTGGTCTTCTTGGCCCCACTACGAGCAGTACTTC. Together with reference TRBV30 and TRBJ2-7, the CDR3 gives the full variable domain: SQTIHQWPATLVQPVGSPLSLECTVEGTSNPNLYWYRQAAGRGLQLLFYSVGIGQISSEVPQNLSASRPQDRQFILSSKKLLLSDSGFYLCAWSSWPHYEQYFGPGTRLTVT.

The V gene is TRBV4-1, the J gene TRBJ1-2; D is unclear. The V and J ends lost 1 base and 6 bases respectively, with 15 bases between them. Per the germline V gene, CDR1 is MGHRA and CDR2 is YSYEKL. This CDR3 is 15 amino acids long. CDR3 sequence: CASSQGRLTDHGYTF. The CDR3 DNA follows: TGCGCCAGCAGCCAAGGTCGACTGACGGATCATGGCTACACCTTC.

This chain uses TRBV7-9 with TRBJ2-5; TRBD2 matches at 13 bases. Germline CDR1 and CDR2: SEHNR and FQNEAQ (reference sequence). The CDR3 loop spans 15 amino acids. V trimming: 5 bases; J trimming: 4 bases; junction bases outside the gene matches: 4. The CDR3 loop is CASSRTSGGSETQYF. CDR3 bases: TGTGCCAGCAGCCGGACTAGCGGGGGATCAGAGACCCAGTACTTC.

The chain has TRBV6-1 and TRBJ1-3; a weak D match, TRBD1 (6 bases). The germline gives CDR1 MNHNS, CDR2 SASEGT. Trimming stripped 7 bases from V and 2 bases from J, with 15 bases between. The CDR3 length is 15 residues. The CDR3 sequence is CASIRTGKAGNTIYF. CDR3 sequence (DNA): TGTGCCAGCATCAGAACAGGGAAAGCTGGAAACACCATATATTTT.

The chain couples TRBV5-8 to TRBJ2-1; 11 bases agree with TRBD2. Trimming at V came to 4 bases and at J to 4 bases, leaving 4 bases not matched to a gene. This CDR3 is 15 amino acids long. Germline V CDR1 and CDR2: SGHTS, YDEGEE. The DNA of the CDR3 is TGTGCCAGCAGCCGCGGGACTAGCGGATACAATGAGCAGTTCTTC. This codes for CASSRGTSGYNEQFF.

The gene calls are TRBV6-5 and TRBJ1-2, with 7 bases fitting TRBD1. The V gene's germline CDR1 is MNHEY and CDR2 SVGAGI. V shed 6 bases and J 3 bases; nucleotides not matched to a gene: 7. CDR3 size: 14 residues. The chain's CDR3 is CASRGQVGYYGYTF. For the CDR3, the DNA is TGTGCCAGCAGAGGACAGGTTGGGTACTATGGCTACACCTTC.